This T cell receptor beta chain was sequenced for a study of shared clonotypes between healthy human individuals. The CDR3 runs to 15 residues. CDR1 is MRHNA, CDR2 SNTAGT, per germline. J was trimmed by 2 bases and V by 4 bases; bases with no gene match: 4. Assay used: immunoSEQ multiplex PCR; TCRdb lists only in-frame clones, some missing. The repertoire includes over 95,000 clones, around 68% of them detected once, and roughly 24% sits in the top ten. On this clone itself: Its antigen is unidentified.

Whole-study results and caveats: Sorted-subset sequencing was shown by rarefaction to be incomplete despite large depth. Memory subsets generally showed lower estimated richness than naive subsets. Lower generation probabilities were found for non-shared clonotypes than for those shared by all four donors.

Sequencing used memory CD8+ T cells sorted from blood. Subset defined: CD45RO+ cells pooled with CCR7-negative TemRA cells. The chain employs TRBV6-4 and TRBJ2-1; 8 bases fit TRBD2. This TCR derives from a woman in her 30s in good health. DNA for the CDR3: TGTGCCAGCAGTGCGTCTAGCGGGCCCTACAATGAGCAGTTCTTC. Encoded protein: CASSASSGPYNEQFF.